This T cell receptor (beta chain) was sequenced for a study of T cells in Graves' hyperthyroidism and ophthalmopathy. The authors deemed Graves' hyperthyroidism stable absent ophthalmopathy progression within 18 months. Amplification of TCR beta CDR3 regions used RNA as the template. HTBI primers were employed in a first-round RT-PCR of the TCR CDR3. TCRdb reprocessed the multiplex PCR reads with MiXCR, giving one entry per CDR3 protein. This sample has about 290,000 distinct CDR3 sequences, with approximately 13% found just once. Trimming cost V 6 bases and J 4 bases, with 16 bases left between them. Germline V lookup: CDR1 DFQATT, CDR2 SNEGSKA (reference sequence). The CDR3 spans 13 residues. In its sample, this clonotype was seen a few times.

Sequenced material: blood. The rearrangement uses TRBV20-1 and TRBJ2-7; weak D call: TRBD2 (5 bases). The source is a woman aged 40 to 49 with Graves' hyperthyroidism. The CDR3 DNA sequence: TGCAGTGCGACCAGAGGGCCCACGTACGAGCAGTACTTC. This encodes CSATRGPTYEQYF.